This T cell receptor (beta chain) emerged from a study of beta chain features in type 1 diabetes. About the study: The study found patients and healthy donors alike in age, gender and cell yields.

With 8 bases clipped from V and 4 bases from J, the junction kept 6 bases outside the gene matches. Germline V gene data show CDR1 as LNHDA and CDR2 as SQIVND (reference sequence). The CDR3 covers 14 residues. cDNA synthesis used the whole RNA isolate, giving expressed TCRB sequences. Profiling relied on immunoSEQ multiplex PCR, and the TCRdb table lists in-frame clones only, not all of them. The table shows a few hundred thousand clones, with 13% occurring only once. Comment on this clone: Antigen specificity is unknown.

Study-wide results and caveats: The similarity of naive, central memory and Treg TCRB repertoires appeared greater among patients than among healthy donors. Possibly, sequencing cDNA over-represented cells that had high TCR expression levels. A moderate, significant TCRB CDR3 shortening appeared in type 1 diabetes across four CD4+ subsets. PCR might favor shorter templates, but any such skew would affect patients and controls equally.

Sequencing input: naive CD4+ T cells from blood. The sequence came from a woman aged 18-30 years with type 1 diabetes. The chain has TRBV19 and TRBJ2-5; 11 bases agree with TRBD1. The DNA of the CDR3 is TGTGCCAGTTCCCACGGACAGGGGGCAGAGACCCAGTACTTC. Translation gives CASSHGQGAETQYF.